The 25 T cell receptor beta chains in this list originate from one sample, sequenced in a study of cytomegalovirus exposure and HLA in healthy donors. Primers included in the PCR were 60 Vbeta and 13 Jbeta primers. Some clones are missing from TCRdb's copy, which holds only in-frame ones; the method was immunoSEQ multiplex PCR. The sample has around 140,000 clones; about 80% are singletons. The specimen was PBMCs. The receptor set was obtained from a man aged 35-49 years in good health and CMV-seropositive.

V is TRBV6-5 and J is TRBJ1-2, with 8 bases identical to TRBD1. The J segment lost 6 bases and the V segment lost 5 bases, leaving 2 bases of the junction unmatched. CDR3 length: 12 residues. Germline V gene sequence: CDR1 MNHEY, CDR2 SVGAGI. DNA of the CDR3: TGTGCCAGCAGTACGACAGGGGATGGCTACACCTTC. Translated, it gives CASSTTGDGYTF.

This clone occurred a few times. The V and J genes are TRBV29-1 and TRBJ2-1, with D unclear. Germline CDR1 is SQVTM and CDR2 is ANQGSEA. The germline V and J ends were trimmed by 6 bases and 3 bases, with 9 bases remaining between them. CDR3 size: 12 residues. DNA of the CDR3: TGCAGCGTAACGTACTACTACAATGAGCAGTTCTTC. It specifies CSVTYYYNEQFF.

V and J are TRBV11-2 and TRBJ2-3; D remains unclear. V lost 5 bases and J 4 bases, leaving 10 bases between the germline ends. Germline assignment: CDR1 SGHAT and CDR2 FQNNGV. The CDR3 loop spans 13 amino acids. As DNA, the CDR3 is TGTGCCAGCAGCCCCGGCCTAGCAGATACGCAGTATTTT. This translates into CASSPGLADTQYF.

The chain employs TRBV6-5 and TRBJ1-2, with D perhaps TRBD1 (5 bases). In germline, CDR1 is MNHEY, CDR2 SVGAGI. Trimming stripped 2 bases from V and 1 base from J, with 8 bases between. The CDR3 totals 14 residues. The CDR3: CASSYLTGNYGYTF. As DNA, the CDR3 is TGTGCCAGCAGTTACCTAACAGGTAACTATGGCTACACCTTC.

The chain is built from TRBV9 and TRBJ2-7; TRBD2 matches at 9 bases. The germline V gene has CDR1 SGDLS and CDR2 YYNGEE. Unmatched junction bases numbered 11, after V lost 4 bases and J lost 9 bases. The length of the CDR3 is 14 residues. CDR3 bases: TGTGCCAGCAGCCAACTAGCGGGTGGTAAATGGCAGTACTTC. Its protein product is CASSQLAGGKWQYF. Full variable domain (remainder filled in from reference TRBV9 and TRBJ2-7): DSGVTQTPKHLITATGQRVTLRCSPRSGDLSVYWYQQSLDQGLQFLIQYYNGEERAKGNILERFSAQQFPDLHSELNLSSLELGDSALYFCASSQLAGGKWQYFGPGTRLTVT.

The chain links TRBV5-8 to TRBJ1-2, with D perhaps matching TRBD1 (6 bases). The V gene's germline CDR1 is SGHTS and CDR2 YDEGEE. CDR3 length: 15 amino acids. The ends were cut back, 2 bases at V and 2 bases at J, with 13 bases in the middle. The CDR3 sequence is CASSFRQGSNYGYTF. DNA of the CDR3: TGTGCCAGCAGCTTTCGTCAGGGGTCCAACTATGGCTACACCTTC.

This clone was observed once. This sequence joins TRBV21-1 and TRBJ1-2; the D call in the table, TRBD1, was not verified against the DNA. TRBV21-1 is annotated as a pseudogene. CDR3 length equals 14 residues. This CDR3 is CASSEQGLYWGYTF. CDR3 nucleotide sequence: TGTGCCAGCAGCGAACAGGGCTTGTATTGGGGCTACACCTTC.

This clone appeared once. The chain combines TRBV7-9 with TRBJ1-4; TRBD1 matches at 9 bases. The germline gives CDR1 SEHNR, CDR2 FQNEAQ (reference sequence). This CDR3 is 14 amino acids long. Trimming removed 5 bases from V and 8 bases from J; junction bases left unmatched: 6. The CDR3 here is CASSQGQGEEKLFF. Here the CDR3 DNA reads TGTGCCAGCAGCCAGGGACAGGGAGAAGAAAAACTGTTTTTT.

This chain uses TRBV29-1 with TRBJ2-7; possible D gene TRBD2, 5 bases. The CDR3 has 13 residues. CDR1 and CDR2 (germline): SQVTM, ANQGSEA. Trimming shortened V by 4 bases and J by 5 bases, and 15 bases separated the two germline ends. This chain's CDR3 is CSVVSRRGDEQYF. The CDR3 bases are TGCAGCGTTGTGTCGAGACGGGGTGACGAGCAGTACTTC.

The chain couples TRBV11-2 to TRBJ2-1; 10 bases fit TRBD2. V lost 3 bases, J lost 8 bases, and 4 bases stayed unmatched. Germline assignment: CDR1 SGHAT and CDR2 FQNNGV. The CDR3 is 14 amino acids. In DNA form, the CDR3 reads TGTGCCAGCAGCTTCACTAGCGGGAAGGATGAGCAGTTCTTC. Its protein product is CASSFTSGKDEQFF.

In its sample, this clone was seen a few times. The chain combines TRBV29-1 with TRBJ2-1; D remains unclear. The CDR3 loop spans 14 amino acids. CDR1 and CDR2 (germline): SQVTM, ANQGSEA. Between the trimmed V and J ends, which lost 4 bases and 8 bases, there was a span of 18 bases. Here the CDR3 reads CSVVGVPGGDEQFF. The CDR3 DNA sequence: TGCAGCGTTGTAGGAGTCCCTGGTGGCGATGAGCAGTTCTTC.

The genes are TRBV11-2 and TRBJ2-5; D is possibly TRBD1 (6 bases). V was cut by 5 bases and J by 1 base, with 11 bases left in between. The V gene's germline CDR1 is SGHAT and CDR2 FQNNGV. The CDR3 length is 14 residues. The CDR3 region has the DNA TGTGCCAGCAGCCGTCAGGGGTCCCAAGAGACCCAGTACTTC. This sequence encodes CASSRQGSQETQYF.

The count of this clone is one. The chain is built from TRBV6-1 and TRBJ2-7; TRBD2 matches at 16 bases. CDR1 and CDR2 from the germline V gene are MNHNS and SASEGT. The CDR3 length is 17 residues. Trimming removed 3 bases from V and 3 bases from J; junction bases left unmatched: 5. Here the CDR3 reads CASSEGLAGGWFYEQYF. In nucleotides, the CDR3 is TGTGCCAGCAGTGAGGGACTAGCGGGAGGGTGGTTCTACGAGCAGTACTTC.

This clone was counted once. The rearrangement links TRBV6-4 to TRBJ2-2; 9 nucleotides line up with TRBD2. Germline V gene data show CDR1 as MRHNA and CDR2 as SNTAGT. The CDR3 runs 15 residues. The J segment lost 3 bases and the V segment lost 3 bases, leaving 2 bases of the junction unmatched. The CDR3 region has the DNA TGTGCCAGCAGTGATGGCGGGGGGGACACCGGGGAGCTGTTTTTT. Its protein is CASSDGGGDTGELFF.

This chain joins TRBV11-2 and TRBJ2-3; a possible D gene is TRBD2 (5 bases). The germline V and J ends were trimmed by 6 bases and 7 bases, with 17 bases remaining between them. Per germline, CDR1 SGHAT and CDR2 FQNNGV. CDR3 length: 14 residues. Here the CDR3 DNA reads TGTGCCAGCAGGGTTGAGGAGGCCCCCTATACGCAGTATTTT. It codes for CASRVEEAPYTQYF.

The chain couples TRBV7-3 to TRBJ2-3; 12 positions agree with TRBD2. With V trimmed by 4 bases and J by 2 bases, 4 bases remained unmatched. Germline V gene sequence: CDR1 SGHTA, CDR2 FQGTGA. The CDR3 spans 16 residues. DNA of the CDR3: TGTGCCAGCAGCTCGGGACTAGCGGGTCCCACAGATACGCAGTATTTT. Translation: CASSSGLAGPTDTQYF.

This clone is a singleton in its sample. The V call is TRBV2, the J call TRBJ1-2; the D is unclear. There are 16 residues in the CDR3. V lost 7 bases and J lost 4, with 22 bases in between. From germline, CDR1 is SNHLY and CDR2 FYNNEI. The CDR3, as DNA: TGTGCCAGCAAGTTCAATCCAGAAGAGGTAACCTATGGCTACACCTTC. Protein: CASKFNPEEVTYGYTF.

The V call is TRBV28, the J call TRBJ1-1; D unclear. In germline, CDR1 is MDHEN, CDR2 SYDVKM. V was clipped by 3 bases and J by 8 bases, with 7 bases between them. CDR3 length: 11 residues. CDR3 in amino acids: CASSLREEAFF. The CDR3 DNA is TGTGCCAGCAGTTTGAGGGAAGAAGCTTTCTTT.

The CDR3 coding sequence is TGTGCCAGCAGTTTTAGCCGTGCGACTGAAGCTTTCTTT. Its translation: CASSFSRATEAFF. The chain couples TRBV27 to TRBJ1-1; D is undetermined. This CDR3 spans 13 amino acids. V was trimmed by 3 bases and J by 5 bases, leaving 10 bases between them. Germline V gene lookup returns CDR1 MNHEY and CDR2 SMNVEV (reference sequence).

This chain joins TRBV7-3 and TRBJ2-7, with a tentative D call TRBD2 (5 bases). This CDR3 is built from 13 residues. V lost 5 bases, J lost 3 bases, and 11 bases lay in between. The germline gives CDR1 SGHTA, CDR2 FQGTGA. The CDR3 loop is CASSEGQYYEQYF. Here the CDR3 DNA reads TGTGCCAGCAGCGAGGGTCAGTACTACGAGCAGTACTTC. Based on the CDR3 plus reference TRBV7-3 and TRBJ2-7, the full variable domain is GAGVSQTPSNKVTEKGKYVELRCDPISGHTALYWYRQSLGQGPEFLIYFQGTGAADDSGLPNDRFFAVRPEGSVSTLKIQRTERGDSAVYLCASSEGQYYEQYFGPGTRLTVT.

The chain employs TRBV6-5 and TRBJ1-1; maybe TRBD1 (6 bases). Germline V gene data show CDR1 as MNHEY and CDR2 as SVGAGI. The ends were cut back, 4 bases at V and 1 base at J, with 10 bases in the middle. This CDR3 has 14 residues. This CDR3 is CASSSGDENTEAFF. The DNA of the CDR3 is TGTGCCAGCAGTTCAGGGGATGAGAACACTGAAGCTTTCTTT.

This clone was seen a single time. The J gene is TRBJ2-3, the V gene TRBV10-1; TRBD2 matches 8 bases. Per the germline V gene, CDR1 is WNHNN and CDR2 is SYGVQD (reference sequence). The V gene end was trimmed by 0 bases and the J gene end by 1 base; junction bases not matched to a gene: 3. This CDR3 contains 16 residues. CDR3 sequence (DNA): TGCGCCAGCAGTGAGTCGGCGGGAGGTCGCACAGATACGCAGTATTTT. It codes for CASSESAGGRTDTQYF.

The chain uses TRBV19 and TRBJ2-4, with TRBD1 identical over 9 bases. The V segment lost 5 bases and the J segment 9 bases; nucleotides outside the gene matches: 8. Germline V gene sequence: CDR1 LNHDA, CDR2 SQIVND (reference sequence). The CDR3 covers 14 residues. For the CDR3, the DNA is TGTGCCAGTAGTGGGAGGGACAGGGAAGGCATTCAGTACTTC. Protein sequence: CASSGRDREGIQYF.

This chain joins TRBV28 and TRBJ1-5, with 8 bases aligning to TRBD1. Losses at the gene ends were 5 bases for V and 0 bases for J; bases not matched to a gene: 15. There are 19 residues in the CDR3. Per germline, CDR1 MDHEN and CDR2 SYDVKM. The CDR3 nucleotides read TGTGCCAGCAGTCCAATATTAACCGGGACAGGAATTAGCAATCAGCCCCAGCATTTT. Translation: CASSPILTGTGISNQPQHF.

The chain is built from TRBV19 and TRBJ1-1; TRBD1 agrees at 7 bases. The CDR3 is 14 residues long. The junction had 5 bases not matched to a gene; V was cut back by 6 bases and J by 1 base. CDR1 and CDR2 from the germline V gene are LNHDA and SQIVND (reference sequence). The CDR3 DNA is TGTGCCAGTAGGCCACAGGGGCGGAACACTGAAGCTTTCTTT. It codes for CASRPQGRNTEAFF. The complete variable domain, with remaining parts taken from reference TRBV19 and TRBJ1-1, reads DGGITQSPKYLFRKEGQNVTLSCEQNLNHDAMYWYRQDPGQGLRLIYYSQIVNDFQKGDIAEGYSVSREKKESFPLTVTSAQKNPTAFYLCASRPQGRNTEAFFGQGTRLTVV.